This TCR beta chain was retrieved from a study of OX40 agonist ivuxolimab in advanced cancers. Assay: immunoSEQ multiplex PCR; the TCRdb copy retains only in-frame clones and omits some. The data contain about 150,000 clones, just over 90% of them singletons. Germline CDR1 reads SGHTA; CDR2 reads FQGNSA. CDR3 length equals 12 residues. Deletions cut 6 bases from V and 8 bases from J, with 13 bases between. This receptor was taken from an adult with an advanced solid tumor such as melanoma, head and neck, liver or kidney cancer. This rearrangement joins TRBV7-2 to TRBJ1-2; D uncertain. Material: CD4+ or CD8+ T cells sorted from blood, obtained in a trial of the OX40 agonist ivuxolimab. CDR3 coding DNA: TGTGCCAGCAGTGGGAGGACGAGAGGCTACACCTTC. Protein: CASSGRTRGYTF.